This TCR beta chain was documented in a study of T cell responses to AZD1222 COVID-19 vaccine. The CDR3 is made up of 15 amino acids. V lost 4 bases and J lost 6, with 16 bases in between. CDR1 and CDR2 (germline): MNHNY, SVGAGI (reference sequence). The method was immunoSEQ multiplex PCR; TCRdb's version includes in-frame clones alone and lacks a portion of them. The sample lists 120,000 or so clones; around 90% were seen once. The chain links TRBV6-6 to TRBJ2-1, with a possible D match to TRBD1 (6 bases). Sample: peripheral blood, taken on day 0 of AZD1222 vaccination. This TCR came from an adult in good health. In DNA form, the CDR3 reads TGTGCCAGCAGTTTCCCGGCGACAGGAGCCAATGAGCAGTTCTTC. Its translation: CASSFPATGANEQFF.